One sample yielded the 23 T cell receptor beta chains listed below, sequenced in a study of post-analysis software for immune sequencing data. Antigen specificity for these receptors is unknown. General observations from the study: When patients were compared with controls, roughly five TRBV segments were more frequent, TRBV5-6, TRBV5-1 and TRBV20-1 among them.

Each TCR beta cDNA library carried unique molecular identifiers. TCRdb passed the PCR reads through MiXCR, listing each CDR3 protein once. The sample contains about 800,000 distinct CDR3 sequences, roughly 29% of which appear only once. Sequencing input: blood. Receptors were obtained from a girl aged 5 to 17 with multiple sclerosis.

This clonotype showed up just a few times. The chain uses TRBV11-2 and TRBJ1-1, with no clear D. CDR1 and CDR2 (germline): SGHAT, FQNNGV. V was pared by 4 bases and J by 11 bases, with 17 bases between. The CDR3 has 13 residues. The CDR3 region has the DNA TGTGCCAGCAGCTCGAACGGGCCCCCGGGGGCTTTCTTT. Translating it yields CASSSNGPPGAFF.

This rearrangement joins TRBV7-2 to TRBJ2-3, with D perhaps being TRBD1 or TRBD2 (5 bases each). The CDR3 extends over 14 amino acids. The germline V gene has CDR1 SGHTA and CDR2 FQGNSA. With 4 bases removed from V and 0 bases from J, the gap between germline ends came to 8 bases. The CDR3 spells CASSYWGSTDTQYF. The CDR3 nucleotides are TGTGCCAGCAGCTACTGGGGGAGCACAGATACGCAGTATTTT. The whole variable domain, remainder taken from reference TRBV7-2 and TRBJ2-3, is GAGVSQSPSNKVTEKGKDVELRCDPISGHTALYWYRQSLGQGLEFLIYFQGNSAPDKSGLPSDRFSAERTGGSVSTLTIQRTQQEDSAVYLCASSYWGSTDTQYFGPGTRLTVL.

This clonotype turned up a few times. The rearrangement uses TRBV5-1 and TRBJ2-3; 7 nucleotides align to TRBD1. Per the germline V gene, CDR1 is SGHRS and CDR2 is YFSETQ. The V gene end was trimmed by 2 bases and the J gene end by 1 base; junction bases not matched to a gene: 7. This CDR3 has 16 residues. The CDR3 protein is CASSFIRDSGTDTQYF. The DNA of the CDR3 is TGCGCCAGCAGCTTCATTCGGGACAGCGGCACAGATACGCAGTATTTT.

This chain uses TRBV5-1 with TRBJ2-7; 9 nucleotides align to TRBD2. Germline assignment: CDR1 SGHRS and CDR2 YFSETQ. The V gene end was trimmed by 4 bases and the J gene end by 0 bases; junction bases not matched to a gene: 14. The CDR3 covers 18 residues. The CDR3 is CASSAGRRLAANSYEQYF. The CDR3 DNA follows: TGCGCCAGCAGCGCGGGGCGCAGACTAGCGGCCAACTCCTACGAGCAGTACTTC.

The chain recombines TRBV20-1 with TRBJ2-1; D is uncertain. The CDR3 covers 14 residues. V dropped 0 bases and J dropped 7 bases, with 13 bases sitting between them. Germline values: CDR1 DFQATT, CDR2 SNEGSKA (reference sequence). CDR3: CSAREGRGLNEQFF. CDR3 nucleotide sequence: TGCAGTGCTAGAGAAGGCCGAGGCCTAAATGAGCAGTTCTTC.

The chain joins TRBV19 to TRBJ1-5; D unresolved. CDR1 is LNHDA, CDR2 SQIVND, per germline (reference sequence). Trimming pared 9 bases from V and 0 bases from J, leaving 6 bases between. The CDR3 is 12 residues long. DNA of the CDR3: TGTGCCAGCCAGCATAGCAATCAGCCCCAGCATTTT. Protein product: CASQHSNQPQHF.

The CDR3: CASSAGRQRETQYF. CDR3 coding DNA: TGTGCCAGCAGTGCCGGAAGACAGAGAGAGACCCAGTACTTC. The chain recombines TRBV6-2 or TRBV6-3 with TRBJ2-5; D perhaps matches TRBD1 (5 bases). V was clipped by 5 bases and J by 4 bases, with 14 bases between them. The CDR3 runs 14 residues. The germline V gene has CDR1 MNHEY and CDR2 SVGEGT.

On this clonotype itself: One base away lies a much larger clone, so this may be a sequencing read error. The genes are TRBV6-5 and TRBJ2-1, with 8 bases matching TRBD1. The J call is uncertain, as TRBJ2-7 better fits the DNA end. The CDR3 has 14 residues. Germline V gives CDR1 MNHEY, CDR2 SVGAGI. The CDR3 loop reads CASRDRGSYNEQYF. The CDR3 DNA follows: TGTGCCAGCCGCGACAGGGGCTCCTACAATGAGCAGTACTTC.

This clonotype was seen more than once but under ten times. This rearrangement joins TRBV20-1 to TRBJ2-3; D not resolved. Per germline, CDR1 DFQATT and CDR2 SNEGSKA (reference sequence). The germline V and J ends were trimmed by 6 bases and 1 base, with 5 bases remaining between them. The CDR3 is 11 amino acids. In DNA, the CDR3 is TGCAGTGCCGGCCGCACAGATACGCAGTATTTT. Its translation: CSAGRTDTQYF.

The V call is TRBV20-1, the J call TRBJ1-6; TRBD1 matches at 8 bases. V was pared by 2 bases and J by 7 bases, with 4 bases of the junction left unmatched. From germline, CDR1 is DFQATT and CDR2 SNEGSKA (reference sequence). The CDR3 covers 14 residues. The CDR3 DNA reads TGCAGTGCTAGACAGGGGGCCGGGAATTCACCCCTCCACTTT. Amino acids: CSARQGAGNSPLHF.

J is TRBJ2-7 and V is TRBV6-5; TRBD1 matches at 8 bases. After removal of 10 bases from V and 4 bases from J, the junction contained 9 bases not matched to a gene. Germline V CDR1 and CDR2: MNHEY, SVGAGI. The CDR3 consists of 13 residues. The CDR3 is CATSWTGNYEQYF. For the CDR3, the DNA is TGTGCCACTTCGTGGACAGGGAATTACGAGCAGTACTTC.

This clonotype was picked up a small number of times. The chain combines TRBV7-2 with TRBJ2-7, with 8 bases that match TRBD2. V lost 5 bases to trimming and J lost 3 bases; unmatched junction nucleotides: 6. This CDR3 has 14 residues. Germline CDR1 is SGHTA and CDR2 is FQGNSA. In nucleotides, the CDR3 is TGTGCCAGCAGCCCTCGAGCGGGAGACTACGAGCAGTACTTC. Its translation: CASSPRAGDYEQYF. Full variable domain (missing parts from reference TRBV7-2 and TRBJ2-7): GAGVSQSPSNKVTEKGKDVELRCDPISGHTALYWYRQSLGQGLEFLIYFQGNSAPDKSGLPSDRFSAERTGGSVSTLTIQRTQQEDSAVYLCASSPRAGDYEQYFGPGTRLTVT.

This clonotype has more than one count but fewer than ten. V gene TRBV20-1 combines with J gene TRBJ2-4; D gene unclear. Matching the DNA end better, TRBJ2-7 makes the J call doubtful. In germline, CDR1 is DFQATT, CDR2 SNEGSKA (reference sequence). CDR3 length: 11 amino acids. For the CDR3, the DNA is TGCAGTGCCTTCCGAGGTCCCGAGCAGTACTTC. Protein sequence: CSAFRGPEQYF.

The chain uses TRBV29-1 and TRBJ2-4; D ambiguous. V was pared by 4 bases and J by 0 bases, with 13 bases between. The CDR3 is 15 amino acids. Looked up from germline, CDR1 is SQVTM and CDR2 is ANQGSEA. The CDR3 region has the DNA TGCAGCGTTGCCCCCTCAGCACCAGCCAAAAACATTCAGTACTTC. Translation: CSVAPSAPAKNIQYF.

The table lists this clonotype with many counts. J is TRBJ2-1 and V is TRBV29-1, with 7 bases identical to TRBD2. The CDR3 runs 14 residues. V dropped 4 bases and J dropped 2; count of bases not matched to a gene: 5. CDR1 is SQVTM, CDR2 ANQGSEA, per germline. The chain's CDR3 is CSVVGTNPYNEQFF. CDR3 DNA sequence: TGCAGCGTTGTAGGGACTAACCCCTACAATGAGCAGTTCTTC.

This chain joins TRBV11-2 and TRBJ1-6; D is undetermined. CDR1 and CDR2 from the germline V gene are SGHAT and FQNNGV. Trimming removed 7 bases at V and 6 bases at J, with 22 bases between. This CDR3 has 17 residues. The CDR3 DNA reads as TGTGCCAGCACGAACCTCGCGGGATCCCGTAGTAATTCACCCCTCCACTTT. It yields the protein CASTNLAGSRSNSPLHF.

The chain recombines TRBV12-3 or TRBV12-4 with TRBJ1-1; 7 bases map to TRBD1. The V segment lost 2 bases and the J segment 0 bases; nucleotides outside the gene matches: 3. The CDR3 totals 15 residues. The CDR3 here is CASSLLTGMNTEAFF. DNA for the CDR3: TGTGCCAGCAGTTTACTGACAGGGATGAACACTGAAGCTTTCTTT.

V and J are TRBV6-6 and TRBJ2-4, with 12 positions matching TRBD2. The V segment lost 4 bases and the J segment 15 bases; nucleotides outside the gene matches: 16. CDR3 size: 16 residues. Germline values: CDR1 MNHNY, CDR2 SVGAGI (reference sequence). CDR3 sequence (DNA): TGTGCCAGCAGTTGGATGACTAGCGGGAGTAGGGACGAGCGGTACTTC. Translating it yields CASSWMTSGSRDERYF.

This clonotype was counted a few times. The rearrangement uses TRBV20-1 and TRBJ1-5, with D tentatively TRBD1 (6 bases). The CDR3 is 12 residues long. The V gene lost 6 bases and the J gene lost 7 bases, with 13 bases spanning the gap. The germline CDR1 and CDR2 sequences are DFQATT and SNEGSKA (reference sequence). CDR3 region: CSAIQGGQPQHF. Written as DNA, the CDR3 is TGCAGTGCAATACAGGGAGGACAGCCCCAGCATTTT.

This clonotype was seen once. The chain recombines TRBV6-1 with TRBJ1-5; D possibly corresponds to TRBD1 (6 bases). Per germline, CDR1 MNHNS and CDR2 SASEGT. The CDR3 loop spans 20 amino acids. Trimming cost V 3 bases and J 4 bases, with 28 bases left between them. Written as DNA, the CDR3 is TGTGCCAGCAGTGAGTTAAACGGACGGGATCAACCAGGGGAGAATCAGCCCCAGCATTTT. Translation: CASSELNGRDQPGENQPQHF.

This clonotype was observed a single time. The genes are TRBV5-1 and TRBJ2-3; tentatively, D is TRBD2 (5 bases). The germline CDR1 and CDR2 sequences are SGHRS and YFSETQ. V lost 1 base to trimming and J lost 4 bases, with 16 bases between them. The CDR3 consists of 16 residues. The DNA for the CDR3 is TGCGCCAGCAGCTTGCCGGGGTTGGTAGCTGCAGATACGCAGTATTTT. Translating gives CASSLPGLVAADTQYF.

In this sample, this clonotype turned up once. Possible read error: a much larger clone is one base away. V is TRBV20-1 and J is TRBJ2-7, with D perhaps matching TRBD1 or TRBD2 (5 bases each). Per germline, CDR1 DFQATT and CDR2 SNEGSKA (reference sequence). This CDR3 comprises 11 residues. The DNA of the CDR3 is TGCAGGGGGCTAGCCTCCTACGAGCAGTACTTC. Protein product: CRGLASYEQYF.

There are a few counts of this clonotype. This chain links TRBV13 with TRBJ2-7; tentatively, D is TRBD1 or TRBD2 (5 bases each). This CDR3 spans 12 amino acids. Trimming left V 5 bases short and J 9 bases short, with 14 bases between. Germline CDR1 reads PRHDT; CDR2 reads FYEKMQ (reference sequence). The DNA of the CDR3 is TGTGCCAGCAGCGCCCGATCGGGGCTGCAGTACTTC. Encoded protein: CASSARSGLQYF.